This TCR beta chain was recorded in a study of blood T cell repertoires in COVID-19. The overall study: Italy, Spain and the United States were the sources of the convalescent and acute COVID-19 samples. T cells, B-cell-depleted T cells, or PBMCs supplied cDNA or gDNA.

As handled by the study authors: Amplification with reference gene primers provided the estimates of nucleated cell counts. Measured with immunoSEQ multiplex PCR; TCRdb has only the in-frame clones, and not every one. V, J and clone size derive from that table, while D and trimming were established from the DNA sequence. The table has some 71,000 clones, 90% seen once. In germline, CDR1 is SQVTM, CDR2 ANQGSEA. The CDR3 runs to 11 residues. Trimming took off 4 bases at V and 10 bases at J, with 11 bases between the two ends. What was sequenced was peripheral blood. The clonotype comes from a woman aged 18-29 years with acute or convalescent COVID-19. The chain links TRBV29-1 to TRBJ2-1; weak D call: TRBD2 (5 bases). In DNA form, the CDR3 reads TGCAGCGTTGCTCGGACTGAGGAGCAGTTCTTC. Translation: CSVARTEEQFF.